The 7 T cell receptor beta chains listed next were all sequenced from one sample in a study of tumor-infiltrating lymphocytes in primary liver carcinoma. Germline DNA was also extracted, with blood RNA taken from unsorted whole blood. A primer matching the constant region was used to make TCR beta cDNA from 500 to 600 ng of total RNA. Three rounds of nested multiplex PCR with slightly modified ARM-PCR produced TCR beta libraries. Researchers ran the first two PCR rounds for approximately 10 cycles each with TRBV1-TRBV30 forward primers and a C-beta reverse primer. Via MiXCR, TCRdb re-called the multiplex PCR reads, giving one row per CDR3 protein. Here the sample spans 300,000 to 350,000 distinct CDR3 sequences, 65% being singletons. Source material: peripheral blood. All receptors derive from a man aged 35-49 years with primary liver carcinoma and hepatitis B virus infection.

In this sample, this clonotype turned up a few times. J is TRBJ2-1 and V is TRBV24-1, with TRBD1 identical over 11 bases. The germline gives CDR1 KGHDR, CDR2 SFDVKD. V was pared by 3 bases and J by 3 bases, with 12 bases of the junction left unmatched. There are 19 residues in the CDR3. CDR3 sequence reads: CATSDPSPPGTGGYNEQFF. The CDR3 nucleotides are TGTGCCACCAGTGATCCGAGTCCCCCCGGGACAGGGGGCTACAATGAGCAGTTCTTC.

Comments on this clonotype: At one of its ends the junction is not consistent with the germline gene, which may arise from a read error. The chain recombines TRBV11-2 with TRBJ2-1; no clear D gene. The CDR3 covers 12 residues. Germline loops: CDR1 SGHAT, CDR2 FQNNGV. DNA of the CDR3: TGTACCAGCAACTCTGGGTACAATGAGCAGTTCTTC. It specifies CTSNSGYNEQFF.

This clonotype was counted many times. DNA for the CDR3: TGTGCCAGCAGTTTGACCTACTCACAAGAGACCCAGTACTTC. Its protein is CASSLTYSQETQYF. The chain recombines TRBV6-5 with TRBJ2-5; unclear D gene. Germline V gene sequence: CDR1 MNHEY, CDR2 SVGAGI. V shed 4 bases and J shed 2 bases, with 11 bases lying between them. There are 14 residues in the CDR3.

This chain connects TRBV11-2 to TRBJ2-1, with D possibly being TRBD2 (5 bases). CDR1 is SGHAT, CDR2 FQNNGV, per germline. Trimming cost V 9 bases and J 4 bases, with 19 bases left between them. The CDR3 has 15 residues. The CDR3 protein is CASNLGKAVYNEQFF. The CDR3, as DNA: TGTGCCAGTAACTTGGGCAAAGCGGTGTACAATGAGCAGTTCTTC.

The V and J genes are TRBV5-1 and TRBJ2-7; 10 bases are shared with TRBD2. Unmatched junction bases numbered 7, after V lost 0 bases and J lost 7 bases. The germline gives CDR1 SGHRS, CDR2 YFSETQ. This CDR3 has 15 amino acids. CDR3 protein: CASSLEASGGYEQYF. CDR3 DNA: TGCGCCAGCAGCTTGGAGGCTAGCGGGGGCTATGAGCAGTACTTC.

Regarding this clonotype: The germline gene is not matched at one end of the junction; a read error may be the cause. V gene TRBV11-2 combines with J gene TRBJ1-5; D may be TRBD1 (5 bases). The CDR3 runs 16 residues. Looked up from germline, CDR1 is SGHAT and CDR2 is FQNNGV. CDR3 nucleotides: TGTGCCAGCAGCTTAAGGATAGGGGATAGCAAACAGCCCCAGCATTTT. As protein: CASSLRIGDSKQPQHF.

This clonotype has at least ten counts. This chain connects TRBV4-3 to TRBJ2-1; perhaps TRBD1 as D (6 bases). Trimming took off 0 bases at V and 10 bases at J, with 19 bases between the two ends. Per the germline V gene, CDR1 is LGHNA and CDR2 is YSLEER. This CDR3 is built from 16 residues. CDR3 nucleotides: TGCGCCAGCAGCCAAGACTGGGGACAAGCCCTCGGGGAGCAGTTCTTC. Encoded protein: CASSQDWGQALGEQFF.